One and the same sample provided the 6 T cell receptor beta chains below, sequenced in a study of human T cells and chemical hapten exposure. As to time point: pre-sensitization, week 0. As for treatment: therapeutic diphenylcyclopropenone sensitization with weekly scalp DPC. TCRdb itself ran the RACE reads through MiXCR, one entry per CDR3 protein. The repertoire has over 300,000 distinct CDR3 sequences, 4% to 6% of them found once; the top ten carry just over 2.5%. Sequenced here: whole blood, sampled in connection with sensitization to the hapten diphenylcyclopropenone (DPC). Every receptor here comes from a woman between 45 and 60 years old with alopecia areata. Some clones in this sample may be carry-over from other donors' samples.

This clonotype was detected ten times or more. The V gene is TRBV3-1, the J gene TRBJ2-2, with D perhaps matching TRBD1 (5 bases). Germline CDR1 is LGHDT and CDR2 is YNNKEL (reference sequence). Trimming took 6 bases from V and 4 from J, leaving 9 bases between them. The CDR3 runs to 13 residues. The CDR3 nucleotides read TGTGCCAGCAGGGGGCTTTTCACCGGGGAGCTGTTTTTT. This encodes CASRGLFTGELFF.

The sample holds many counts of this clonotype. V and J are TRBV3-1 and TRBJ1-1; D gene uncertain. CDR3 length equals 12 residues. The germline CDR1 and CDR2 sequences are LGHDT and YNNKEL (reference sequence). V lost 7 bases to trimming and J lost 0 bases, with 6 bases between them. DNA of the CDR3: TGTGCCAGCACGGCTATGAACACTGAAGCTTTCTTT. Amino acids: CASTAMNTEAFF.

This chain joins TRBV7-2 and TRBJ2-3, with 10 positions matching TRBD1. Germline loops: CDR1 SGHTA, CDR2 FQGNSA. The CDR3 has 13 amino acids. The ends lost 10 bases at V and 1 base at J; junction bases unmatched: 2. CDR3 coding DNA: TGTGCCACCGGGACAGGGGGCACAGATACGCAGTATTTT. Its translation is CATGTGGTDTQYF.

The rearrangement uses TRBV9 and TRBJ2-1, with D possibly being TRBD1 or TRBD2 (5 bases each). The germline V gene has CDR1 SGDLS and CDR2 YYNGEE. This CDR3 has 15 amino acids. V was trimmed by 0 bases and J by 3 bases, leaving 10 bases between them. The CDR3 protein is CASSVEGTRYNEQFF. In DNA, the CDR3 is TGTGCCAGCAGCGTAGAGGGGACCCGCTACAATGAGCAGTTCTTC.

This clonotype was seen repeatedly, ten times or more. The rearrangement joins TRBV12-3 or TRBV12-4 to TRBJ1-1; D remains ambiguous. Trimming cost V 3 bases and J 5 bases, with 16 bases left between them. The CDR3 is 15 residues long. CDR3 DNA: TGTGCCAGCAGTTTTGCCGGCGACTTAGGGACTGAAGCTTTCTTT. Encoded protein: CASSFAGDLGTEAFF.

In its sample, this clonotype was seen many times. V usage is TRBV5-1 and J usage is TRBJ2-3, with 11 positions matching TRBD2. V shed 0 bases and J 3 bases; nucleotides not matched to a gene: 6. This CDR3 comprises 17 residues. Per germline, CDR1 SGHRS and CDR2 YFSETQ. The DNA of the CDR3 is TGCGCCAGCAGCTTGGCGGCTAGCGGGGGGATAACAGATACGCAGTATTTT. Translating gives CASSLAASGGITDTQYF.